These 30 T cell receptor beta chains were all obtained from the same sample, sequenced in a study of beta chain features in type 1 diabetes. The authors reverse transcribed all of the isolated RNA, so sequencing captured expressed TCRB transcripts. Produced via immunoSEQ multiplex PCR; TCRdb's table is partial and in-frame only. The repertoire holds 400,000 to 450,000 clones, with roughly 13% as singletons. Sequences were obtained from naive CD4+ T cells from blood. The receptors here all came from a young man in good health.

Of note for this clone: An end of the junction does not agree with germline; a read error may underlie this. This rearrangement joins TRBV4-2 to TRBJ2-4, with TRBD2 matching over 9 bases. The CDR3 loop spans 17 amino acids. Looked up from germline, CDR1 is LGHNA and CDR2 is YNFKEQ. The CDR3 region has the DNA TGTGCCAGCAGCCAAGAGGGGGTAGCGGGGGCCAGAAACATTCAGTACTTC. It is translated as CASSQEGVAGARNIQYF.

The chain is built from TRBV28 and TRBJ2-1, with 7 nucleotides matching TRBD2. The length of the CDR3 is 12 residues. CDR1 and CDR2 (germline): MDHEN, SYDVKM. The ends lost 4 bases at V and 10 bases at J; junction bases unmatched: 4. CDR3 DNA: TGTGCCAGCAGTTCACCGACTAGCGAGCAGTTCTTC. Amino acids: CASSSPTSEQFF.

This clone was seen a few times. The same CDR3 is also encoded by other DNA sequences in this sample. The CDR3 coding sequence is TGTGCCAGCAGCTTAGGTAGCACAGATACGCAGTATTTT. Translated, it gives CASSLGSTDTQYF. This chain links TRBV7-9 with TRBJ2-3; no clear D gene. Trimming took off 1 base at V and 0 bases at J, with 2 bases between the two ends. The CDR3 loop spans 13 amino acids. In germline, CDR1 is SEHNR, CDR2 FQNEAQ (reference sequence). The full variable domain, in which reference TRBV7-9 and TRBJ2-3 provide the parts outside the CDR3, is DTGVSQNPRHKITKRGQNVTFRCDPISEHNRLYWYRQTLGQGPEFLTYFQNEAQLEKSRLLSDRFSAERPKGSFSTLEIQRTEQGDSAMYLCASSLGSTDTQYFGPGTRLTVL.

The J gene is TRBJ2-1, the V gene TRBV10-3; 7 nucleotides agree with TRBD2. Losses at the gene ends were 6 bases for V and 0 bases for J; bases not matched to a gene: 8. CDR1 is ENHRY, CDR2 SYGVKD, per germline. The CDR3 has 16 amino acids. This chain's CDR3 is CAISRLAASSYNEQFF. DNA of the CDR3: TGTGCCATCAGCCGACTAGCCGCTAGCTCCTACAATGAGCAGTTCTTC.

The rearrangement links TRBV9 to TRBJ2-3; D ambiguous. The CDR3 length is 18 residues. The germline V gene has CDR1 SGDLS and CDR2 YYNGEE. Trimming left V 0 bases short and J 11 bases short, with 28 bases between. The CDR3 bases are TGTGCCAGCAGCGTAGCCCCCAACATCGATTTGGTGTTTGGGAAGCAGTATTTT. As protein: CASSVAPNIDLVFGKQYF.

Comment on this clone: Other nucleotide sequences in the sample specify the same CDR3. This CDR3 is CASSLKADTQYF. The CDR3 bases are TGTGCCAGCAGCTTAAAAGCAGATACGCAGTATTTT. V usage is TRBV7-6 and J usage is TRBJ2-3, with no clear D. The CDR3 length is 12 residues. Looked up from germline, CDR1 is SGHVS and CDR2 is FNYEAQ. V lost 2 bases to trimming and J lost 4 bases, with 4 bases between them.

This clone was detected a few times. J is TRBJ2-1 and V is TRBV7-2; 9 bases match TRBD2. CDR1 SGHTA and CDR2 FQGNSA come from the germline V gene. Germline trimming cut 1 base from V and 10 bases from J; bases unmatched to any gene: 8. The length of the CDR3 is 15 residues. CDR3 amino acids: CASSLDPLAGREQFF. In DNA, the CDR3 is TGTGCCAGCAGCTTAGACCCCCTAGCGGGGAGGGAGCAGTTCTTC.

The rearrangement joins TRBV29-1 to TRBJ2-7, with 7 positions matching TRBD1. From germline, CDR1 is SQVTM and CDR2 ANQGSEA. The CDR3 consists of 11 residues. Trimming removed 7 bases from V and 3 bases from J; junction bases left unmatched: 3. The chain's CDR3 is CSAGQVYEQYF. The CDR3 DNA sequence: TGCAGCGCCGGACAGGTCTACGAGCAGTACTTC.

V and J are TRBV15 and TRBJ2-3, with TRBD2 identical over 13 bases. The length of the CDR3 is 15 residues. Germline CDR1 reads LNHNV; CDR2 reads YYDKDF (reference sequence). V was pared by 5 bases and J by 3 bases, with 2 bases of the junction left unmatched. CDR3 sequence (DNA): TGTGCCACCAGCGCACTAGCGGGGGGGACAGATACGCAGTATTTT. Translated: CATSALAGGTDTQYF. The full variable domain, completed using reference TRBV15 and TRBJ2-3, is DAMVIQNPRYQVTQFGKPVTLSCSQTLNHNVMYWYQQKSSQAPKLLFHYYDKDFNNEADTPDNFQSRRPNTSFCFLDIRSPGLGDTAMYLCATSALAGGTDTQYFGPGTRLTVL.

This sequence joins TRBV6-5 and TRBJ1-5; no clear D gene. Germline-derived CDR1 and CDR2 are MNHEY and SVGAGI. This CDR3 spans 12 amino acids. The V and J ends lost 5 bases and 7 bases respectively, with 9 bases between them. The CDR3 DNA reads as TGTGCCAGCAGTACCCTCGGACAGCCCCAGCATTTT. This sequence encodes CASSTLGQPQHF.

CDR3 DNA sequence: TGTGCCAGCAGTTACTTCCCGGATCTTTATGGCTACACCTTC. It translates to CASSYFPDLYGYTF. This chain uses TRBV6-6 with TRBJ1-2; D unclear. This CDR3 region has 14 residues. Germline lookup yields CDR1 MNHNY and CDR2 SVGAGI (reference sequence). Trimming removed 1 base at V and 5 bases at J, with 11 bases between.

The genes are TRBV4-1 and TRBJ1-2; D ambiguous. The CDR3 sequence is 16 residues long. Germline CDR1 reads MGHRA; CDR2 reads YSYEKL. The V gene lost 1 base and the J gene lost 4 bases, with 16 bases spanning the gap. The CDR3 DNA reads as TGCGCCAGCAGCCAAGGGACCTTTTCCACCTTCTATGGCTACACCTTC. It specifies CASSQGTFSTFYGYTF.

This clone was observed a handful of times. The CDR3 region has the DNA TGTGCCAGCAGCTTATGGACTAGCGGTCGCACAGATACGCAGTATTTT. This sequence encodes CASSLWTSGRTDTQYF. V is TRBV5-4 and J is TRBJ2-3; 10 bases are a match to TRBD2. The CDR3 length is 16 residues. Germline lookup yields CDR1 SGHNT and CDR2 YYREEE (reference sequence). V lost 2 bases and J lost 1; bases outside the gene matches: 4.

The CDR3 bases are TGCGCCAGCAGCCAAGTCTCCTCCGGCCGCGATAATTCACCCCTCCACTTT. Its protein is CASSQVSSGRDNSPLHF. The chain carries TRBV4-3 and TRBJ1-6; D remains ambiguous. CDR1 is LGHNA, CDR2 YSLEER, per germline. The CDR3 has 17 amino acids. Trimming pared 1 base from V and 5 bases from J, leaving 15 bases between.

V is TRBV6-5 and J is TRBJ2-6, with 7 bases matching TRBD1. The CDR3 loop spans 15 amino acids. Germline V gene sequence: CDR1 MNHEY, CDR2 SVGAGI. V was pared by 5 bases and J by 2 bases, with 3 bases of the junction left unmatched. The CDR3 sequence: CASSGQAAGANVLTF. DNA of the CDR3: TGTGCCAGCAGTGGACAGGCCGCTGGGGCCAACGTCCTGACTTTC.

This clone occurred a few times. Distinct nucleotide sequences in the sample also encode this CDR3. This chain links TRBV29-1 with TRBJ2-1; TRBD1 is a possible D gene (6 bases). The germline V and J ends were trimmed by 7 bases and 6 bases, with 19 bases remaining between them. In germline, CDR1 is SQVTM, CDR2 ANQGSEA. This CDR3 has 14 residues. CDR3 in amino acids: CSGANRALSNEQFF. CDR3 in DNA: TGCAGCGGGGCAAACAGGGCCTTGTCCAATGAGCAGTTCTTC.

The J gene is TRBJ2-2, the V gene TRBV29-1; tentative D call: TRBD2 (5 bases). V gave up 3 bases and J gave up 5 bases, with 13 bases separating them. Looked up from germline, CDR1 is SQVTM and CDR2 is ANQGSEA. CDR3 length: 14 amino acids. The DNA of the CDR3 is TGCAGCGTTGATCTTTCCCCGGGAACCGGGGAGCTGTTTTTT. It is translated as CSVDLSPGTGELFF.

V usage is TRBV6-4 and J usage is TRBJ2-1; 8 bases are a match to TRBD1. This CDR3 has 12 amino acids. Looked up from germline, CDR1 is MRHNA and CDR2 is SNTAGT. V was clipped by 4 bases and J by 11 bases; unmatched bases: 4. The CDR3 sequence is CASSVDRGKQFF. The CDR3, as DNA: TGTGCCAGCAGTGTCGACAGGGGTAAGCAGTTCTTC.

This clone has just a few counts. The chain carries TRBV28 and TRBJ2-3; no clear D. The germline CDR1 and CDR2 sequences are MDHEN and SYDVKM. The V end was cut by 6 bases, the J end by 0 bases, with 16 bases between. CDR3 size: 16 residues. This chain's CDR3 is CASSKPQGPSTDTQYF. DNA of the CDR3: TGTGCCAGCAGCAAGCCTCAAGGACCTAGCACAGATACGCAGTATTTT.

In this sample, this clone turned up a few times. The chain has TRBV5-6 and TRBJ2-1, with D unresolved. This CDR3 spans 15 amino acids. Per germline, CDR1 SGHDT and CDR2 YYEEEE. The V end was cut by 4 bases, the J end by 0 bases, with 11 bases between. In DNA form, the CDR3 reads TGTGCCAGCAGCCCGGTCGAAAGCTCCTACAATGAGCAGTTCTTC. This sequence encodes CASSPVESSYNEQFF.

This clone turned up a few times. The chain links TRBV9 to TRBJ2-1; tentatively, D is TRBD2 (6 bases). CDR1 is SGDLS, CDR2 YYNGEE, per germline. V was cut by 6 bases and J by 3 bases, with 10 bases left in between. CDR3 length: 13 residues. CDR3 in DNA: TGTGCCAGCAACGCGGGGCTCTACAATGAGCAGTTCTTC. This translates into CASNAGLYNEQFF.

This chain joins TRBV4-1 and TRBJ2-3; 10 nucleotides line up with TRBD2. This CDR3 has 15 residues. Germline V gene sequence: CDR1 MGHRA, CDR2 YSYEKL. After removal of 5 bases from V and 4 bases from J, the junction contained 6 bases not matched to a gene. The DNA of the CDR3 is TGCGCCAGCAGCTTCAGCGGGGGGGCCGCAGATACGCAGTATTTT. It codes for CASSFSGGAADTQYF.

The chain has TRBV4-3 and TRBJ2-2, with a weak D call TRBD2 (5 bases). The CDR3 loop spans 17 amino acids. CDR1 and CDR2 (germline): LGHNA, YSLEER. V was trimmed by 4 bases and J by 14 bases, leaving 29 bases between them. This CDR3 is CASSPSPGNSLSGGLFF. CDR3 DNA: TGCGCCAGCAGCCCAAGCCCCGGGAACAGTCTGTCCGGTGGACTGTTTTTT.

DNA for the CDR3: TGTGCCAGCAGCCGAGACGGCCGCGGGTACAATGAGCAGTTCTTC. Translation gives CASSRDGRGYNEQFF. The gene calls are TRBV7-2 and TRBJ2-1, with TRBD2 as a possible D gene (5 bases). The germline V gene has CDR1 SGHTA and CDR2 FQGNSA. Trimming stripped 5 bases from V and 4 bases from J, with 15 bases between. CDR3 length: 15 amino acids.

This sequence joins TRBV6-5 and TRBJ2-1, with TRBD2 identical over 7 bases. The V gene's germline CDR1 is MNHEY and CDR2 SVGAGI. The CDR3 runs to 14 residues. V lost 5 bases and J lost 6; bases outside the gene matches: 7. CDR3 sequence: CASSLRDYRNEQFF. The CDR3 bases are TGTGCCAGCAGTCTGCGGGACTACCGCAATGAGCAGTTCTTC.

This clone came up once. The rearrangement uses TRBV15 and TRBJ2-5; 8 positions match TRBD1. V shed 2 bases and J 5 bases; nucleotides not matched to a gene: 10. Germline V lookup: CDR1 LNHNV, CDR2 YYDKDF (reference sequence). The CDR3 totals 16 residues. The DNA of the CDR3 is TGTGCCACCAGCAGACTGCAGGGGGCGATTGGGGAGACCCAGTACTTC. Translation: CATSRLQGAIGETQYF. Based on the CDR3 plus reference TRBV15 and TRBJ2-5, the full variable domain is DAMVIQNPRYQVTQFGKPVTLSCSQTLNHNVMYWYQQKSSQAPKLLFHYYDKDFNNEADTPDNFQSRRPNTSFCFLDIRSPGLGDTAMYLCATSRLQGAIGETQYFGPGTRLLVL.

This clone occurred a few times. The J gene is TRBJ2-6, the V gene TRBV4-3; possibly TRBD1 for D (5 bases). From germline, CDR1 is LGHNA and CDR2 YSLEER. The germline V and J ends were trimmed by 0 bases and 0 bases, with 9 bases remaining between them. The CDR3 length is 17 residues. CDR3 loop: CASSQELGRSGANVLTF. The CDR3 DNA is TGCGCCAGCAGCCAAGAATTGGGGCGCTCTGGGGCCAACGTCCTGACTTTC.

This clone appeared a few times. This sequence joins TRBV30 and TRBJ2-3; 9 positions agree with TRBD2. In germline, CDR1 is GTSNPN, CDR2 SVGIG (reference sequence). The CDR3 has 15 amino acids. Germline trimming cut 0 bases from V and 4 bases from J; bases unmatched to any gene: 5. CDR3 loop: CAWSVAGGKADTQYF. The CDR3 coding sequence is TGTGCCTGGAGTGTGGCGGGAGGGAAAGCAGATACGCAGTATTTT. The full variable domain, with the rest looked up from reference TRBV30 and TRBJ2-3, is SQTIHQWPATLVQPVGSPLSLECTVEGTSNPNLYWYRQAAGRGLQLLFYSVGIGQISSEVPQNLSASRPQDRQFILSSKKLLLSDSGFYLCAWSVAGGKADTQYFGPGTRLTVL.

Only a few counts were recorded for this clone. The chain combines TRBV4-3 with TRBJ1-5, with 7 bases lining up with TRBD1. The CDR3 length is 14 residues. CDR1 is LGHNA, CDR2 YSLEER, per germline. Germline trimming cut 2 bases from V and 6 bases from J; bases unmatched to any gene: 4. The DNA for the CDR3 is TGCGCCAGCAGCCAACACAGGGGTCCTCAGCCCCAGCATTTT. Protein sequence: CASSQHRGPQPQHF.

In DNA, the CDR3 is TGCGCCTACGGGGGGAATATGAACACTGAAGCTTTCTTT. As protein: CAYGGNMNTEAFF. The V and J genes are TRBV29-1 and TRBJ1-1; the D gene is possibly TRBD1 (5 bases). Germline V CDR1 and CDR2: SQVTM, ANQGSEA. This CDR3 comprises 13 residues.